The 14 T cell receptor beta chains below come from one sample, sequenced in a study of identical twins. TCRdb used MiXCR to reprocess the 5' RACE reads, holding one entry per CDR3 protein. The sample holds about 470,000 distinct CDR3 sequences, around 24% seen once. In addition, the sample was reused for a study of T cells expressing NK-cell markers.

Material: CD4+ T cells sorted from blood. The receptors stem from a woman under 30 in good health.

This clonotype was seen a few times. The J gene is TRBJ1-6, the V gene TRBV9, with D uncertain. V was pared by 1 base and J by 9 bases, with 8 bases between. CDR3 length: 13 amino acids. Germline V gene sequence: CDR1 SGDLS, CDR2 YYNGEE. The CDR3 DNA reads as TGTGCCAGCAGCGTACTAGAGGGTTCACCCCTCCACTTT. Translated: CASSVLEGSPLHF.

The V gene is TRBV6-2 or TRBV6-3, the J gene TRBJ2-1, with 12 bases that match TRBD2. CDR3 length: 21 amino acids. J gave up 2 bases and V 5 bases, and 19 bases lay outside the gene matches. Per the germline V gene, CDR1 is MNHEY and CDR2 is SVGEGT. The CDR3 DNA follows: TGTGCCAGCAGTCTACGACTAGCGGGGGCCCTAATTAAACTTACCTACAATGAGCAGTTCTTC. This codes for CASSLRLAGALIKLTYNEQFF.

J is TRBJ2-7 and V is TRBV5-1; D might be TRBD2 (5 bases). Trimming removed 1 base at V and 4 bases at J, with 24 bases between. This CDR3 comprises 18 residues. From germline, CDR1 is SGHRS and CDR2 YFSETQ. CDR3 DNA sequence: TGCGCCAGCAGCTTGCGGCCCGGGGAAAACATGGGAATTTACGAGCAGTACTTC. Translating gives CASSLRPGENMGIYEQYF.

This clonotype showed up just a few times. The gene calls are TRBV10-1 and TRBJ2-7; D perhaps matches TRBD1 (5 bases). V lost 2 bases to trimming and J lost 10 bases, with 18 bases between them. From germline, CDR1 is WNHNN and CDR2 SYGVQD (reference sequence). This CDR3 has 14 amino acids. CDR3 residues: CASSEGTRDIKQYF. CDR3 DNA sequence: TGCGCCAGCAGTGAGGGAACCAGGGATATCAAACAGTACTTC.

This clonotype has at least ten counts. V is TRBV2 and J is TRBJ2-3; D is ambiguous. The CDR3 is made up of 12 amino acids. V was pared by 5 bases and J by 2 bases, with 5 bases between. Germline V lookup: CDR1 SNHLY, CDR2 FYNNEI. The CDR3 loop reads CASSLHTDTQYF. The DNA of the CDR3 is TGTGCCAGCAGTTTACACACAGATACGCAGTATTTT.

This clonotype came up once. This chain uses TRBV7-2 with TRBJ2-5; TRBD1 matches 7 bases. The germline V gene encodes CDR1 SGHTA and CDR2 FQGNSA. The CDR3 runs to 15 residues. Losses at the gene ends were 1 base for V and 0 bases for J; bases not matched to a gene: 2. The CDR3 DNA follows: TGTGCCAGCAGCTTAGACAGGGGTCACCAAGAGACCCAGTACTTC. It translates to CASSLDRGHQETQYF.

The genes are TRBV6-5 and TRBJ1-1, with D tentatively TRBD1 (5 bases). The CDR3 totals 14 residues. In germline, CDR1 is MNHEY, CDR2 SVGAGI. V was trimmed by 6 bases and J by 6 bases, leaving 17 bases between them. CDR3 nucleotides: TGTGCCAGCAGCTTGCTCCAGGGTTTCGCTGAAGCTTTCTTT. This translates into CASSLLQGFAEAFF.

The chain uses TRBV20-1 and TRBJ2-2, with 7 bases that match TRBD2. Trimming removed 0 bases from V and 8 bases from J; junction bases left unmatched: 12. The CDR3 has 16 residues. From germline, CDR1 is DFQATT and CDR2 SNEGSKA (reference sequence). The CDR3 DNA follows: TGCAGTGCTAGAGACGGCGGCGATAGCGGGCGAGGGGAGCTGTTTTTT. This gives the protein CSARDGGDSGRGELFF.

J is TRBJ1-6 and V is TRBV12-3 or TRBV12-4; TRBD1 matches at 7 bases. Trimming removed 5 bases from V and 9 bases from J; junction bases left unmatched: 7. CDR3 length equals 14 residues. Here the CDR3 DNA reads TGTGCCAGCAGTCCAGCAGACAGGGTTTCACCCCTCCACTTT. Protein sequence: CASSPADRVSPLHF.

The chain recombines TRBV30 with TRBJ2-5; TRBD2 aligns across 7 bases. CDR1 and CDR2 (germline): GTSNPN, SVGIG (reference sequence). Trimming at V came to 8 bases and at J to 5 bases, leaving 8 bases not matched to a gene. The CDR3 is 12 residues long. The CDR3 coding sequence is TGTGCCGTGGGGGGGAAGCGGGAGACCCAGTACTTC. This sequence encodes CAVGGKRETQYF.

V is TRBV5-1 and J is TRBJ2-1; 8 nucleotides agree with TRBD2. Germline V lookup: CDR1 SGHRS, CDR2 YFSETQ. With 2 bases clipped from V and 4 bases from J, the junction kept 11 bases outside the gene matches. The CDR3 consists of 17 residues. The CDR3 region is CASSLALGAGDYNEQFF. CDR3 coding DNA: TGCGCCAGCAGCTTAGCCCTTGGAGCGGGAGATTACAATGAGCAGTTCTTC.

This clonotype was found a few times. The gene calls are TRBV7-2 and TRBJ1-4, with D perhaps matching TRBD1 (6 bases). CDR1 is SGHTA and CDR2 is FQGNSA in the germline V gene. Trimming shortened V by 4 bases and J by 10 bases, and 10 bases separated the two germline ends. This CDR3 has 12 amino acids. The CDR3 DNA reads TGTGCCAGCAGCTCGGGGGCGGTAAAACTGTTTTTT. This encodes CASSSGAVKLFF.

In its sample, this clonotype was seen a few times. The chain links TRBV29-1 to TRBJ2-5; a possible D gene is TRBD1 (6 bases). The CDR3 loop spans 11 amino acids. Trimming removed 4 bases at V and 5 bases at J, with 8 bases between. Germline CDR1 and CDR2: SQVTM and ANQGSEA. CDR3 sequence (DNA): TGCAGCGTTGCAGGGGAGGAGACCCAGTACTTC. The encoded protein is CSVAGEETQYF.

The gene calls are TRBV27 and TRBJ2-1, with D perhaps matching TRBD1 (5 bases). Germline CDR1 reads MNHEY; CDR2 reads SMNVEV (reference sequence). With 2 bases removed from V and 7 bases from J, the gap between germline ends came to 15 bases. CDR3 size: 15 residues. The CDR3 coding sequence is TGTGCCAGCAGTTTAAGGGGCCTTAGGGTGAATGAGCAGTTCTTC. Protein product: CASSLRGLRVNEQFF.